This T cell receptor (beta chain) was observed in a study of cytomegalovirus exposure and HLA in healthy donors. This CDR3 comprises 17 residues. With V trimmed by 1 base and J by 3 bases, 7 bases remained unmatched. In germline, CDR1 is LGHNA, CDR2 YNFKEQ. In the PCR, 60 Vbeta and 13 Jbeta primers were used. Some clones are missing from TCRdb's copy, which holds only in-frame ones; the method was immunoSEQ multiplex PCR. Among hundreds of thousands of clones listed, almost 80% were seen once. The sample consisted of PBMCs. This sequence originates from a male donor in good health and CMV-seronegative. V gene TRBV4-2 combines with J gene TRBJ2-1, with 9 bases matching TRBD2. CDR3 DNA: TGTGCCAGCAGCCAAGGCATGGCGGGAGGGGACTACAATGAGCAGTTCTTC. It codes for CASSQGMAGGDYNEQFF.